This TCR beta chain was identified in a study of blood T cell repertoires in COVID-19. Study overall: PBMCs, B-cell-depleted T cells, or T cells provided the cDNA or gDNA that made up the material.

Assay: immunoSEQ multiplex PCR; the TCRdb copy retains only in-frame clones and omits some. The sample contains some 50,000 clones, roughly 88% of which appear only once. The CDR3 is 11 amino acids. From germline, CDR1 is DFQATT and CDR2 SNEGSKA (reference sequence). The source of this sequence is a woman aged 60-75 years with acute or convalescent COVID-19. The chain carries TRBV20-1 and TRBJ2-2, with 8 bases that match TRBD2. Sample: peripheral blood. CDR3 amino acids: CSAGGFGELFF. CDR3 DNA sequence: TGCAGCGCGGGAGGTTTCGGGGAGCTGTTTTTT.